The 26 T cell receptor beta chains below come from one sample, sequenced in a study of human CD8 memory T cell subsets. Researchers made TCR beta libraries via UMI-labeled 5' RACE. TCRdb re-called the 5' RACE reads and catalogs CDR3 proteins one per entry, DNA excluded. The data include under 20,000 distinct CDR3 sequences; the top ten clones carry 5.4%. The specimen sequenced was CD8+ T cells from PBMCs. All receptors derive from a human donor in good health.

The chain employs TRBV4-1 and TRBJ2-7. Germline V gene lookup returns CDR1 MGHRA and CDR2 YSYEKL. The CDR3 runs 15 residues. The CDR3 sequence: CASSQDPDGYYEQYF.

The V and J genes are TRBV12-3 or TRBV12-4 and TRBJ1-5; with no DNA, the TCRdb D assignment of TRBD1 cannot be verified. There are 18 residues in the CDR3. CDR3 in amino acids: CASSPDRGEPTNNQPQHF.

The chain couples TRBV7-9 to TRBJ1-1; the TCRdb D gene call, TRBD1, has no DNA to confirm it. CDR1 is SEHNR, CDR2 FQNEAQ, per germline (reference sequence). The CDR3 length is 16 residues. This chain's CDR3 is CASSPPRVGRDDEAFF.

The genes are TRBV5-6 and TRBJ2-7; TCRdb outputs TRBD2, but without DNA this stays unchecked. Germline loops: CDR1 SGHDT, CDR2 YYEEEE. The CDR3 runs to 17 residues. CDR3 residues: CASSLGLAGGKSFEQYF.

The CDR3 is CAITDREGYEQYF. The chain uses TRBV10-3 and TRBJ2-7; the TCRdb call, TRBD1, lacks DNA for checking. The germline CDR1 and CDR2 sequences are ENHRY and SYGVKD. The CDR3 has 13 amino acids.

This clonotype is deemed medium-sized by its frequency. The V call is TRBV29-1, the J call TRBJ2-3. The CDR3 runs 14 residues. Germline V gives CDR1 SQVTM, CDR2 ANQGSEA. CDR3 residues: CSVEDGRGTDTQYF.

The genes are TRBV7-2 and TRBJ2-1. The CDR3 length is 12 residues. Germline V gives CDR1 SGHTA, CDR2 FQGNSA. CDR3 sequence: CASSRRHDEQFF.

CDR3 protein: CARQGVHEQFF. The chain joins TRBV7-2 to TRBJ2-1. In germline, CDR1 is SGHTA, CDR2 FQGNSA. This CDR3 is built from 11 residues.

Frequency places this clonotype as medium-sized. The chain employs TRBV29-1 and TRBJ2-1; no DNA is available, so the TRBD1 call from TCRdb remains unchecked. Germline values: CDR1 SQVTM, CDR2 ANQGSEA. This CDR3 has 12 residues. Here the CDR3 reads CSPGQGNGEQFF.

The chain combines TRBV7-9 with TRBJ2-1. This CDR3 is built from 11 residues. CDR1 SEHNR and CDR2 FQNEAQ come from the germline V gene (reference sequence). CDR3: CASSPLEEQFF.

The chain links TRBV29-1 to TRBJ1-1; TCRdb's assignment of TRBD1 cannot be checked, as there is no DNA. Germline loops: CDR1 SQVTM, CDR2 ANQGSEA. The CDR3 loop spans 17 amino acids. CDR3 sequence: CSVEGERTGSARLEAFF.

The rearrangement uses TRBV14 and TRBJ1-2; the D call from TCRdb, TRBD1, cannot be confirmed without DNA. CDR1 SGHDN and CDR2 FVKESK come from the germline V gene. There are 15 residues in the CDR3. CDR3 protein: CASSQDQQGAYGYTF.

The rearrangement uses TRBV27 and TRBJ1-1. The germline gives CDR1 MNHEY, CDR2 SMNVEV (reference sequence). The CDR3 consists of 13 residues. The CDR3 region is CASSLSSLSEAFF.

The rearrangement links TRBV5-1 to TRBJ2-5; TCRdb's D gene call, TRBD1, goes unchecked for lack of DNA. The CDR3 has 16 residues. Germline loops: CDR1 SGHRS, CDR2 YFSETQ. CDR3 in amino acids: CASSLTGIFEGETQYF.

This CDR3 reads CASSQDGGSSYNEQFF. J is TRBJ2-1 and V is TRBV4-1. CDR3 length equals 16 residues. Germline V gene lookup returns CDR1 MGHRA and CDR2 YSYEKL.

CDR3 loop: CSARDVAGGPSEQFF. The V and J genes are TRBV20-1 and TRBJ2-1; the TCRdb call, TRBD2, lacks DNA for checking. In germline, CDR1 is DFQATT, CDR2 SNEGSKA (reference sequence). The CDR3 loop spans 15 amino acids.

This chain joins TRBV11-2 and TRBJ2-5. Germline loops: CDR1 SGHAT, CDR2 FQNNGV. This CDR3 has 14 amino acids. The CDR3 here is CASSSWDPSQTQYF. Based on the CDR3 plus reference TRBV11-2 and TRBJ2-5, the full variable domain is EAGVAQSPRYKIIEKRQSVAFWCNPISGHATLYWYQQILGQGPKLLIQFQNNGVVDDSQLPKDRFSAERLKGVDSTLKIQPAKLEDSAVYLCASSSWDPSQTQYFGPGTRLLVL.

This CDR3 is CSVTPPSTDTQYF. The chain carries TRBV29-1 and TRBJ2-3. Germline V gene sequence: CDR1 SQVTM, CDR2 ANQGSEA. The CDR3 has 13 amino acids.

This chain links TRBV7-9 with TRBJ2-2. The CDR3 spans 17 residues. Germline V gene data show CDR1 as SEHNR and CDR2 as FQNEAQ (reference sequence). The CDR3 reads CASSAHGSIANTGELFF.

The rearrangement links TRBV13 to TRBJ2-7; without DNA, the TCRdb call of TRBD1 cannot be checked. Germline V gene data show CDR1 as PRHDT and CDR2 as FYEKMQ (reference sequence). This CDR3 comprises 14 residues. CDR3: CASSNQRQGYEQYF.

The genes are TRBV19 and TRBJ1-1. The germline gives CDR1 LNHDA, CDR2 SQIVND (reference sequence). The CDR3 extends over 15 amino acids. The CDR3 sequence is CASSPRTGTYTEAFF.

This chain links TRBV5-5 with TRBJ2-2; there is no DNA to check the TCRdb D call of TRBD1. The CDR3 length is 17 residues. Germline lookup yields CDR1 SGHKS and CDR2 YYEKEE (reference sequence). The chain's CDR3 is CASSFNKGALETGELFF.

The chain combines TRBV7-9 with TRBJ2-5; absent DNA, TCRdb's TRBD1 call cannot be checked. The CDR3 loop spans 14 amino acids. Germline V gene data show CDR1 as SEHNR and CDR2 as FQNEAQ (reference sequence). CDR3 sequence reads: CASSLDTGRETQYF.

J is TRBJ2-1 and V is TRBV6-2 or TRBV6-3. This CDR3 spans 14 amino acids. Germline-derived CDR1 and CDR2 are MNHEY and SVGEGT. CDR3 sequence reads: CASSYTGSHNEQFF.

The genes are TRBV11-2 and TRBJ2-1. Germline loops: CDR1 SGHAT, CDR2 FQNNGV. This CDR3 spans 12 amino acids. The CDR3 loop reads CASSSVWHEQFF.

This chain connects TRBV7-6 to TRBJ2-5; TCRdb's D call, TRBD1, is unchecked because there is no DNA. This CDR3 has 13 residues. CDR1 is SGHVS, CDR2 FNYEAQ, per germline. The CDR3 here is CASSLSGQETQYF.